The 8 T cell receptor beta chains given below trace back to one sample, sequenced in a study of human T cells and chemical hapten exposure (dated by TCRdb to about 2021). The label giving this sample's time point can be read as: pre-sensitization, week 0. The sample's treatment or condition label, decoded: therapeutic diphenylcyclopropenone sensitization with weekly scalp DPC. Total RNA was extracted from unfractionated whole blood that had been collected in Tempus Blood RNA tubes. Library prep was done by RACE. The sequencer listed for this sample is NextSeq 500. TCRdb's own reprocessing of the public reads used fastp at Q25 and MiXCR and kept productive beta chains. Identical CDR3 proteins give one entry, which carries the most common genes and DNA. This sample has approximately 50,000 distinct CDR3 sequences in its table, and around a tenth of those were observed once. The ten largest clones take up approximately 9.6% of the sample.

Specimen: whole blood, collected in connection with sensitization to the hapten diphenylcyclopropenone (DPC). The receptors here all came from a woman in her thirties with alopecia areata. Some clones in this sample may be carry-over from other donors' samples.

This clonotype was counted a few times. The chain employs TRBV5-4 and TRBJ2-1; possibly TRBD2 for D (6 bases). The ends were cut back, 4 bases at V and 5 bases at J, with 16 bases in the middle. CDR3 length: 15 residues. Looked up from germline, CDR1 is SGHNT and CDR2 is YYREEE (reference sequence). The CDR3 DNA follows: TGTGCCAGCAGCCCGACGGGGAGGTCTAACAATGAGCAGTTCTTC. This translates into CASSPTGRSNNEQFF.

This clonotype was counted between two and nine times. V and J are TRBV28 and TRBJ2-7, with a tentative D call TRBD1 (6 bases). Looked up from germline, CDR1 is MDHEN and CDR2 is SYDVKM. V was clipped by 7 bases and J by 2 bases, with 12 bases between them. The CDR3 runs to 13 residues. This CDR3 is CASKLQGPYEQYF. The CDR3 nucleotides are TGTGCCAGCAAGCTACAGGGCCCCTACGAGCAGTACTTC.

The chain links TRBV2 to TRBJ2-4; D not resolved. The germline V and J ends were trimmed by 1 base and 0 bases, with 7 bases remaining between them. There are 15 residues in the CDR3. Germline V CDR1 and CDR2: SNHLY, FYNNEI. The CDR3 DNA reads as TGTGCCAGCAGTGAAGAGGCACTAGCCAAAAACATTCAGTACTTC. This translates into CASSEEALAKNIQYF.

This clonotype appeared a few times. The V and J genes are TRBV28 and TRBJ1-3; TRBD1 matches 9 bases. The CDR3 covers 15 residues. V gave up 5 bases and J gave up 2 bases; unmatched junction bases: 4. Germline CDR1 is MDHEN and CDR2 is SYDVKM. This chain's CDR3 is CASSTGTGTGNTIYF. Written as DNA, the CDR3 is TGTGCCAGCAGTACCGGGACAGGGACTGGAAACACCATATATTTT.

This sequence joins TRBV13 and TRBJ2-1, with D perhaps TRBD1 (6 bases). Trimming left V 5 bases short and J 9 bases short, with 17 bases between. This CDR3 has 14 residues. CDR1 and CDR2 (germline): PRHDT, FYEKMQ (reference sequence). This CDR3 reads CASSAKQGPVEQFF. Here the CDR3 DNA reads TGTGCCAGCAGCGCCAAACAGGGTCCGGTTGAGCAGTTCTTC. Filled out from reference TRBV13 and TRBJ2-1, the complete variable domain reads AAGVIQSPRHLIKEKRETATLKCYPIPRHDTVYWYQQGPGQDPQFLISFYEKMQSDKGSIPDRFSAQQFSDYHSELNMSSLELGDSALYFCASSAKQGPVEQFFGPGTRLTVL.

The V gene is TRBV12-3 or TRBV12-4, the J gene TRBJ2-1; 7 bases match TRBD1. This CDR3 contains 13 residues. The trim removed 5 bases at V and 15 bases at J, leaving 13 bases unmatched. This CDR3 reads CASSQLNDRARFF. DNA of the CDR3: TGTGCCAGCAGTCAACTTAATGACAGGGCGCGGTTCTTC.

The genes are TRBV7-2 and TRBJ2-7; TRBD2 might be the D (5 bases). V was shortened by 0 bases and J by 2 bases, with 8 bases between the two germline ends. Germline CDR1 reads SGHTA; CDR2 reads FQGNSA. CDR3 length equals 14 residues. This chain's CDR3 is CASSLAAGAYEQYF. The CDR3 DNA follows: TGTGCCAGCAGCTTAGCCGCCGGGGCCTACGAGCAGTACTTC.

This clonotype was counted ten times or more. This chain links TRBV4-3 with TRBJ2-3; D remains ambiguous. V dropped 4 bases and J dropped 6 bases, with 11 bases sitting between them. Germline V CDR1 and CDR2: LGHNA, YSLEER. The CDR3 covers 13 residues. CDR3 nucleotides: TGCGCCAGCAGCCGTACCACCGAGGATACGCAGTATTTT. Translated: CASSRTTEDTQYF.